This entry lists 15 T cell receptor beta chains sequenced from one sample in a study of cytomegalovirus exposure and HLA in healthy donors (dated by TCRdb to about 2017). Preparation of the library involved the immunoSEQ multiplex PCR assay. The multiplex PCR relied on a mix of 60 forward primers for TCR Vbeta segments and 13 reverse primers for TCR Jbeta segments. The table comes from immuneACCESS by way of TCRdb, which keeps in-frame sequences with V and J called. Part of the clones is missing from these tables; in studies checked, under half for an unresolved V gene and the rest for unknown reasons. Recorded for this sample are about 130,000 clones; around 75% of them occurred a single time. The biggest ten clones account for roughly 3% of the sample. The sample consisted of PBMCs. Receptor source: a man aged 25-40 years in good health and CMV-seronegative.

The gene calls are TRBV28 and TRBJ1-5; TRBD1 agrees at 7 bases. Trimming at V came to 1 base and at J to 4 bases, leaving 4 bases not matched to a gene. Germline V lookup: CDR1 MDHEN, CDR2 SYDVKM. This CDR3 is built from 15 residues. The CDR3 DNA reads as TGTGCCAGCAGTTTATTTGCAGGGGGGAATCAGCCCCAGCATTTT. Encoded protein: CASSLFAGGNQPQHF. Using reference TRBV28 and TRBJ1-5 for the parts outside the CDR3, the full variable domain is DVKVTQSSRYLVKRTGEKVFLECVQDMDHENMFWYRQDPGLGLRLIYFSYDVKMKEKGDIPEGYSVSREKKERFSLILESASTNQTSMYLCASSLFAGGNQPQHFGDGTRLSIL.

This chain joins TRBV5-6 and TRBJ2-1, with D possibly matching TRBD2 (6 bases). Trimming took 0 bases from V and 9 from J, leaving 16 bases between them. CDR1 SGHDT and CDR2 YYEEEE come from the germline V gene. CDR3 length: 15 amino acids. The CDR3 is CASSLVAGSRSEQFF. CDR3 DNA sequence: TGTGCCAGCAGCTTGGTGGCGGGATCGAGGAGTGAGCAGTTCTTC. The entire variable domain, with the rest obtained from reference TRBV5-6 and TRBJ2-1, is as follows: DAGVTQSPTHLIKTRGQQVTLRCSPKSGHDTVSWYQQALGQGPQFIFQYYEEEERQRGNFPDRFSGHQFPNYSSELNVNALLLGDSALYLCASSLVAGSRSEQFFGPGTRLTVL.

The chain links TRBV28 to TRBJ2-3; 9 nucleotides match TRBD2. Germline-derived CDR1 and CDR2 are MDHEN and SYDVKM. This CDR3 has 18 amino acids. V trimming: 5 bases; J trimming: 1 base; junction bases outside the gene matches: 13. CDR3 sequence reads: CASSPITSSGAGTDTQYF. Written as DNA, the CDR3 is TGTGCCAGCAGTCCGATAACCTCTAGCGGGGCCGGCACAGATACGCAGTATTTT.

This chain's CDR3 is CSVEYPGYGETQYF. CDR3 in DNA: TGCAGCGTTGAATACCCGGGATATGGGGAGACCCAGTACTTC. The genes are TRBV29-1 and TRBJ2-5; a possible D gene is TRBD2 (5 bases). CDR3 size: 14 residues. Germline assignment: CDR1 SQVTM and CDR2 ANQGSEA. V dropped 2 bases and J dropped 5 bases, with 15 bases sitting between them. Based on the CDR3 plus reference TRBV29-1 and TRBJ2-5, the full variable domain is SAVISQKPSRDICQRGTSLTIQCQVDSQVTMMFWYRQQPGQSLTLIATANQGSEATYESGFVIDKFPISRPNLTFSTLTVSNMSPEDSSIYLCSVEYPGYGETQYFGPGTRLLVL.

The genes are TRBV9 and TRBJ2-1; TRBD1 aligns across 12 bases. J gave up 9 bases and V 3 bases, and 13 bases lay outside the gene matches. CDR1 is SGDLS, CDR2 YYNGEE, per germline. This CDR3 is 17 amino acids long. In DNA, the CDR3 is TGTGCCAGCAGCGGATTACACCGGGACAGGGGGCTTGGTGAGCAGTTCTTC. This translates into CASSGLHRDRGLGEQFF.

The chain uses TRBV5-1 and TRBJ2-1; D is possibly TRBD2 (5 bases). This CDR3 comprises 15 residues. The V end was cut by 2 bases, the J end by 6 bases, with 15 bases between. Germline V gene lookup returns CDR1 SGHRS and CDR2 YFSETQ. The CDR3 DNA reads as TGCGCCAGCAGCTTCCAATCTAGCAAAGGCAATGAGCAGTTCTTC. The encoded protein is CASSFQSSKGNEQFF.

The chain couples TRBV7-2 to TRBJ2-5, with D unresolved. The V and J ends lost 1 base and 5 bases respectively, with 14 bases between them. Germline CDR1 is SGHTA and CDR2 is FQGNSA. The CDR3 is made up of 15 amino acids. CDR3 sequence (DNA): TGTGCCAGCAGCTTAGTAGCCGGTGGGTTCGAGACCCAGTACTTC. This codes for CASSLVAGGFETQYF.

V usage is TRBV25-1 and J usage is TRBJ2-1, with D maybe TRBD2 (5 bases). Per germline, CDR1 MGHDK and CDR2 SYGVNS. The CDR3 spans 16 residues. Trimming took off 6 bases at V and 8 bases at J, with 23 bases between the two ends. The CDR3 loop is CASSPTLATPPDEQFF. The CDR3 coding sequence is TGTGCCAGCAGCCCAACCTTAGCGACCCCCCCGGATGAGCAGTTCTTC.

The chain uses TRBV2 and TRBJ1-3; a weak D match, TRBD1 (6 bases). This CDR3 contains 14 residues. The germline V gene has CDR1 SNHLY and CDR2 FYNNEI. V was clipped by 9 bases and J by 3 bases, with 15 bases between them. CDR3 amino acids: CARTTTGNGNTIYF. CDR3 sequence (DNA): TGTGCCAGGACAACTACAGGGAATGGAAACACCATATATTTT.

DNA of the CDR3: TGTGCCAGCAGTTACGGAGGGGGCGTAGGGTATGGCTACACCTTC. Translating gives CASSYGGGVGYGYTF. The chain uses TRBV6-6 and TRBJ1-2; 7 nucleotides line up with TRBD1. Trimming at V came to 2 bases and at J to 5 bases, leaving 8 bases not matched to a gene. The CDR3 has 15 residues. Germline V gene lookup returns CDR1 MNHNY and CDR2 SVGAGI (reference sequence).

V is TRBV28 and J is TRBJ1-6, with D perhaps matching TRBD1 (5 bases). Germline V gene lookup returns CDR1 MDHEN and CDR2 SYDVKM. V dropped 0 bases and J dropped 7 bases, with 16 bases sitting between them. This CDR3 spans 17 amino acids. This chain's CDR3 is CASSLWTPTEGNSPLHF. The CDR3, as DNA: TGTGCCAGCAGTTTATGGACCCCGACAGAAGGAAATTCACCCCTCCACTTT.

This clone was observed once. V gene TRBV4-3 combines with J gene TRBJ2-1; D ambiguous. Looked up from germline, CDR1 is LGHNA and CDR2 is YSLEER. The CDR3 has 15 amino acids. V dropped 1 base and J dropped 3 bases, with 10 bases sitting between them. The DNA of the CDR3 is TGCGCCAGCAGCCAAGTATTACACGACTACAATGAGCAGTTCTTC. Encoded protein: CASSQVLHDYNEQFF.

This clone was recorded only once. The chain recombines TRBV6-6 with TRBJ1-1; 8 positions match TRBD1. Germline V gene data show CDR1 as MNHNY and CDR2 as SVGAGI (reference sequence). With V trimmed by 4 bases and J by 0 bases, 4 bases remained unmatched. The CDR3 runs 15 residues. DNA for the CDR3: TGTGCCAGCAGTTGGACAGGGATTATGAACACTGAAGCTTTCTTT. Translating gives CASSWTGIMNTEAFF.

The chain joins TRBV30 to TRBJ1-2; perhaps TRBD1 as D (5 bases). Trimming took 0 bases from V and 7 from J, leaving 15 bases between them. This CDR3 is built from 14 residues. From germline, CDR1 is GTSNPN and CDR2 SVGIG (reference sequence). The CDR3 sequence is CAWSVQGNQSGYTF. CDR3 coding DNA: TGTGCCTGGAGTGTTCAGGGCAACCAAAGTGGCTACACCTTC.

The CDR3 DNA sequence: TGCAGCGTAAAGACAAGGCTTGCTAACTATGGCTACACCTTC. It yields the protein CSVKTRLANYGYTF. The rearrangement links TRBV29-1 to TRBJ1-2; D is uncertain. V lost 6 bases, J lost 0 bases, and 14 bases lay in between. This CDR3 has 14 residues. Germline values: CDR1 SQVTM, CDR2 ANQGSEA.